This TCR beta chain derives from a study of tumor and adjacent non-tumor tissue in lung cancer. Looking at the study overall: Samples averaged about 4.2 million productive TCRbeta reads each. Study-level results: Significantly higher TCR diversity was found in tumor than normal lung.

This sample's RNA came from whole unsorted tissue. Between August and November 2014, newly diagnosed, chemotherapy-naive lung cancer patients underwent thoracic surgery in China. To note about this clonotype: Its antigen is unidentified.

V was trimmed by 0 bases and J by 8 bases, leaving 23 bases between them. Germline V CDR1 and CDR2: DFQATT, SNEGSKA (reference sequence). This CDR3 has 17 residues. A modified ARM-PCR protocol with three rounds of nested PCR amplified TCRbeta. TCRdb re-called the multiplex PCR reads through MiXCR, storing one row per CDR3 protein. This sample has 90,000 to 130,000 distinct CDR3 sequences, with 84% found just once. What was sequenced was lung tumor tissue. This TCR derives from a man in his 70s with non-small cell lung cancer. The chain uses TRBV20-1 and TRBJ2-1; D is uncertain. The CDR3 region has the DNA TGCAGTGCTAGAGATCCCAGTAGGGATGCCGGTTGGGATGAGCAGTTCTTC. It translates to CSARDPSRDAGWDEQFF.